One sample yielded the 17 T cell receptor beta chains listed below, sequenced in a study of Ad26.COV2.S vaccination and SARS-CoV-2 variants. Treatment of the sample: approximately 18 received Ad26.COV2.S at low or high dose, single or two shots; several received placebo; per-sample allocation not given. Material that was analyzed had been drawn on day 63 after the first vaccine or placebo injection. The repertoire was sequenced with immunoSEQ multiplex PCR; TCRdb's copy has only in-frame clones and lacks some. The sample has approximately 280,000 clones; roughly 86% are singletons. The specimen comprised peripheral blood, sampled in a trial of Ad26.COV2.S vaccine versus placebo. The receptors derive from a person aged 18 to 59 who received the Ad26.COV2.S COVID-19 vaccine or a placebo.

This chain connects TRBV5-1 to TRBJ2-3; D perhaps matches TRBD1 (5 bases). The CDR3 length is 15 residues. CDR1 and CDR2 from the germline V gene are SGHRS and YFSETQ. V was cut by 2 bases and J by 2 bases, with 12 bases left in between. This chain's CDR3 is CASSFRRGITDTQYF. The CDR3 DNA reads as TGCGCCAGCAGCTTTAGAAGGGGAATCACAGATACGCAGTATTTT.

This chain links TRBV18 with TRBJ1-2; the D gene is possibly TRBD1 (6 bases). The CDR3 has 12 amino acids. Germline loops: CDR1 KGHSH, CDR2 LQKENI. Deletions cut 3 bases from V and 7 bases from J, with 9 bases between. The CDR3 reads CASSPWGAGYTF. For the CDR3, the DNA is TGTGCCAGCTCACCGTGGGGGGCTGGCTACACCTTC.

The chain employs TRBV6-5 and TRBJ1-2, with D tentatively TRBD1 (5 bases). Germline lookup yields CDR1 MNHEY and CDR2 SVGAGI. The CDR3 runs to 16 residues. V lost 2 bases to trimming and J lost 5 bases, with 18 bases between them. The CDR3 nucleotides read TGTGCCAGCAGTTACGATCCTGCACGAGGGACGTATGGCTACACCTTC. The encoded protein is CASSYDPARGTYGYTF.

CDR3 DNA sequence: TGTGCCAGCGCCGATAGGGTGGGGACAGGGGATCCCCCGAACACCGGGGAGCTGTTTTTT. Protein: CASADRVGTGDPPNTGELFF. J is TRBJ2-2 and V is TRBV9; 10 bases agree with TRBD1. V was pared by 7 bases and J by 0 bases, with 18 bases of the junction left unmatched. Germline CDR1 and CDR2: SGDLS and YYNGEE. This CDR3 contains 20 residues. The whole variable domain, filled in from reference TRBV9 and TRBJ2-2, reads DSGVTQTPKHLITATGQRVTLRCSPRSGDLSVYWYQQSLDQGLQFLIQYYNGEERAKGNILERFSAQQFPDLHSELNLSSLELGDSALYFCASADRVGTGDPPNTGELFFGEGSRLTVL.

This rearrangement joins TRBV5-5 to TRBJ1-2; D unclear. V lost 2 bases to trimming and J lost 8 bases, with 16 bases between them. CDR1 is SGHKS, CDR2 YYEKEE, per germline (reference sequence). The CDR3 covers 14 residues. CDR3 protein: CASSLGAVLEGYTF. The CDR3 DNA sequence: TGTGCCAGCAGCTTAGGCGCCGTATTGGAGGGCTACACCTTC.

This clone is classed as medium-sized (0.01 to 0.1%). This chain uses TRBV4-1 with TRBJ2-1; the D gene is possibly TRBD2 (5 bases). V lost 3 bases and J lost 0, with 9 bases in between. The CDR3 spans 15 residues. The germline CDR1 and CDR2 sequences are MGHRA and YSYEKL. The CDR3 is CASSHGTSSYNEQFF. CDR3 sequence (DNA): TGCGCCAGCAGCCACGGAACTAGCTCCTACAATGAGCAGTTCTTC.

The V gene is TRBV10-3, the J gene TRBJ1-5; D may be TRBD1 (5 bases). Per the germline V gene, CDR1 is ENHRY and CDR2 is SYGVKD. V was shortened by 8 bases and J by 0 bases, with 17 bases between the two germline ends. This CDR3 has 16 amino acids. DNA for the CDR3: TGTGCCATCCGGAACAGGTCCCAGGATAGCAATCAGCCCCAGCATTTT. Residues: CAIRNRSQDSNQPQHF.

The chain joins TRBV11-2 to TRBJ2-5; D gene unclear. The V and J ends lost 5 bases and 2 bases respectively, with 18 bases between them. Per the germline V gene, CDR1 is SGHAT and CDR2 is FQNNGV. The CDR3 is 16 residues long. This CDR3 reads CASSRTGPYLQETQYF. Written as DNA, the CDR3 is TGTGCCAGCAGCCGAACCGGCCCCTACTTACAAGAGACCCAGTACTTC.

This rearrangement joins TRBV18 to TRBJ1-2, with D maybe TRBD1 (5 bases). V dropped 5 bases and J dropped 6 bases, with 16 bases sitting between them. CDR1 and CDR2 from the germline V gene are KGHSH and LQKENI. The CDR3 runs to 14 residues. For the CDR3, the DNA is TGTGCCAGCTCAAAACAAAAGACGGACAATGGCTACACCTTC. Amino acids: CASSKQKTDNGYTF.

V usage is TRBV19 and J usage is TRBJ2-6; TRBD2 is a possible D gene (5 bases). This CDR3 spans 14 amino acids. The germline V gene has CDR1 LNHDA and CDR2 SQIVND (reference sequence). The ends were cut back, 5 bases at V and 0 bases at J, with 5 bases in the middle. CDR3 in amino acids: CASSRGSGANVLTF. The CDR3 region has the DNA TGTGCCAGTAGTCGGGGCTCTGGGGCCAACGTCCTGACTTTC.

The CDR3 loop reads CASSLVGLGEETQYF. The CDR3 nucleotides read TGTGCCAGCAGCTTGGTGGGACTAGGGGAAGAGACCCAGTACTTC. The chain uses TRBV5-4 and TRBJ2-5; 8 nucleotides align to TRBD2. With 0 bases clipped from V and 3 bases from J, the junction kept 4 bases outside the gene matches. This CDR3 region has 15 residues. Germline lookup yields CDR1 SGHNT and CDR2 YYREEE (reference sequence).

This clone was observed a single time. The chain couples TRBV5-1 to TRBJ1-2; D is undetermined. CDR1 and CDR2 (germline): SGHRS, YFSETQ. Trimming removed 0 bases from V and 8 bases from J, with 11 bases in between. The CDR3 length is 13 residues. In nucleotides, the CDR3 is TGCGCCAGCAGCTTGGAACAGTCAACGGGCTACACCTTC. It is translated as CASSLEQSTGYTF. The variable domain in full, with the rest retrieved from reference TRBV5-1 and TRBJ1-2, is KAGVTQTPRYLIKTRGQQVTLSCSPISGHRSVSWYQQTPGQGLQFLFEYFSETQRNKGNFPGRFSGRQFSNSRSEMNVSTLELGDSALYLCASSLEQSTGYTFGSGTRLTVV.

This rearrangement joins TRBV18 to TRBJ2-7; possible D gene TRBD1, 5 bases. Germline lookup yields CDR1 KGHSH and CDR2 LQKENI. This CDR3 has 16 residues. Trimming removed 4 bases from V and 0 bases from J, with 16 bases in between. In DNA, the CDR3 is TGTGCCAGCTCACAGGGGCTTGGCGGTTCCTCCTACGAGCAGTACTTC. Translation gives CASSQGLGGSSYEQYF.

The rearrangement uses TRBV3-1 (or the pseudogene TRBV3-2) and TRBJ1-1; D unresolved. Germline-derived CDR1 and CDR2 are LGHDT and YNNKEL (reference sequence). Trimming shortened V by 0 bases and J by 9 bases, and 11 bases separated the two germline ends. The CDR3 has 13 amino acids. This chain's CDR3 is CASSQDEVSKAFF. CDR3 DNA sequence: TGTGCCAGCAGCCAAGATGAGGTCTCAAAAGCTTTCTTT.

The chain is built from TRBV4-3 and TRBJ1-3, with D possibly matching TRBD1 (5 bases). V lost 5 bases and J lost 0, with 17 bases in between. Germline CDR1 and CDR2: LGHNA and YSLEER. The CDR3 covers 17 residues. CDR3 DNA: TGCGCCAGCAGCACCCAAGGTCGGGGGGACTCTGGAAACACCATATATTTT. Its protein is CASSTQGRGDSGNTIYF.

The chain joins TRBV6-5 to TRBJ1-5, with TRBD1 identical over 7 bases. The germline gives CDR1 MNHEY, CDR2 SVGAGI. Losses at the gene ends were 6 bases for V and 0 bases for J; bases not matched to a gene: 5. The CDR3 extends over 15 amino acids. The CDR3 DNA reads TGTGCCAGCAGGGCAACAGGGGTTAGCAATCAGCCCCAGCATTTT. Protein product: CASRATGVSNQPQHF.

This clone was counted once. The CDR3 spells CASRVTGGSGYTF. As DNA, the CDR3 is TGTGCCAGCAGGGTTACAGGGGGCTCTGGCTACACCTTC. The chain recombines TRBV5-4 with TRBJ1-2, with TRBD1 identical over 9 bases. CDR1 is SGHNT and CDR2 is YYREEE in the germline V gene (reference sequence). The J segment lost 7 bases and the V segment lost 5 bases, leaving 6 bases of the junction unmatched. This CDR3 contains 13 residues.